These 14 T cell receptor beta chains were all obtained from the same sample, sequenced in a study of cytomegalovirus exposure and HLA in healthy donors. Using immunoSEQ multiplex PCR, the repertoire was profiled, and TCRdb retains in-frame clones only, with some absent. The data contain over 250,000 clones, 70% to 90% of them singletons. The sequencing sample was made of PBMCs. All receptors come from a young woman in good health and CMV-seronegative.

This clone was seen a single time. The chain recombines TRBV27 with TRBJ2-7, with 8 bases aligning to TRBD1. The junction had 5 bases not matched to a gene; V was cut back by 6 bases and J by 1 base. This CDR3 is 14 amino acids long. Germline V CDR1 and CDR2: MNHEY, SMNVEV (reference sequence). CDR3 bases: TGTGCCAGCAGGCCGCAGGGGGCATCCTACGAGCAGTACTTC. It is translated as CASRPQGASYEQYF.

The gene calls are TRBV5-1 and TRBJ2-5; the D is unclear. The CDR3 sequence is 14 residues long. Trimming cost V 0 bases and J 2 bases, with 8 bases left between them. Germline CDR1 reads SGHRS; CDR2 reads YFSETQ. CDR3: CASSLDRQQETQYF. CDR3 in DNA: TGCGCCAGCAGCTTGGATCGTCAGCAAGAGACCCAGTACTTC. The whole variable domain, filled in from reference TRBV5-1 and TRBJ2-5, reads KAGVTQTPRYLIKTRGQQVTLSCSPISGHRSVSWYQQTPGQGLQFLFEYFSETQRNKGNFPGRFSGRQFSNSRSEMNVSTLELGDSALYLCASSLDRQQETQYFGPGTRLLVL.

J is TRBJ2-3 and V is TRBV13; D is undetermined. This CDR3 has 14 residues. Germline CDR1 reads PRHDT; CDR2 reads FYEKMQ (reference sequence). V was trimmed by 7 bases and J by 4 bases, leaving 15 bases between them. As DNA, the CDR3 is TGTGCCAGCACTTTAATTCGGGTGGCAGATACGCAGTATTTT. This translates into CASTLIRVADTQYF.

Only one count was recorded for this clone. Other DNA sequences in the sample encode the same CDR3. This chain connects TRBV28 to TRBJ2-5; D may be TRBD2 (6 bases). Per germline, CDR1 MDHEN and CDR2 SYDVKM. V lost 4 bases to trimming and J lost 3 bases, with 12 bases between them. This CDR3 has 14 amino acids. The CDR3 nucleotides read TGTGCCAGCAGTTCCCCGCGCGGGGAAGAGACCCAGTACTTC. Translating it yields CASSSPRGEETQYF.

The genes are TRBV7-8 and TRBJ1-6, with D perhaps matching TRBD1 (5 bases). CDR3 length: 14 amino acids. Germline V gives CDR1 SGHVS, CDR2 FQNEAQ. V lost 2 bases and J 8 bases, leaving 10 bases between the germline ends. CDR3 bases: TGTGCCAGCAGCTTACAGGGTAGTGATTCACCCCTCCACTTT. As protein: CASSLQGSDSPLHF. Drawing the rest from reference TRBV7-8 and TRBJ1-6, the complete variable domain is GAGVSQSPRYKVAKRGQDVALRCDPISGHVSLFWYQQALGQGPEFLTYFQNEAQLDKSGLPSDRFFAERPEGSVSTLKIQRTQQEDSAVYLCASSLQGSDSPLHFGNGTRLTVT.

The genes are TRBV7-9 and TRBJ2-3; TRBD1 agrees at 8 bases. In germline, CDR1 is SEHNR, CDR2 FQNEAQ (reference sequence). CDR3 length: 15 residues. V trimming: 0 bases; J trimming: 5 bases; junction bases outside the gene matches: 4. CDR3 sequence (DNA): TGTGCCAGCAGCTTAGCTCCGACAGGGGAAGATACGCAGTATTTT. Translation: CASSLAPTGEDTQYF. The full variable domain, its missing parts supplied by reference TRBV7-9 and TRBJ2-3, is DTGVSQNPRHKITKRGQNVTFRCDPISEHNRLYWYRQTLGQGPEFLTYFQNEAQLEKSRLLSDRFSAERPKGSFSTLEIQRTEQGDSAMYLCASSLAPTGEDTQYFGPGTRLTVL.

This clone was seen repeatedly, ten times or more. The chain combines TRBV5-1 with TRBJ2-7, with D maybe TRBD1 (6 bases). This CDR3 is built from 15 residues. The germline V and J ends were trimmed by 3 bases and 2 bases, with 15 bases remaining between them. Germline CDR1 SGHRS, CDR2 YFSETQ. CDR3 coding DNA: TGCGCCAGCAGCTCAGGACAGAGGGCGGCCTACGAGCAGTACTTC. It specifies CASSSGQRAAYEQYF.

The CDR3 DNA is TGTGCCAGCAGCCCACATACGGGGGGGCATAACAATGAGCAGTTCTTC. Its translation: CASSPHTGGHNNEQFF. The chain is built from TRBV7-6 and TRBJ2-1, with 8 positions matching TRBD2. The germline CDR1 and CDR2 sequences are SGHVS and FNYEAQ. The length of the CDR3 is 16 residues. V dropped 5 bases and J dropped 5; count of bases not matched to a gene: 11.

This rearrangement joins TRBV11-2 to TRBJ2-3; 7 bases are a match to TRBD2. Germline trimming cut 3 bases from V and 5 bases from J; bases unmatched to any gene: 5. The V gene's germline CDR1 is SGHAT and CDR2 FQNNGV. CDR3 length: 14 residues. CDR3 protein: CASSLAGEGDTQYF. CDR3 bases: TGTGCCAGCAGCTTGGCGGGGGAGGGAGATACGCAGTATTTT.

This CDR3 is CASSLGTGMGQPQHF. In DNA form, the CDR3 reads TGCGCCAGCAGCTTGGGGACAGGGATGGGGCAGCCCCAGCATTTT. The chain employs TRBV5-1 and TRBJ1-5; 8 bases align to TRBD1. CDR3 length equals 15 residues. V trimming: 0 bases; J trimming: 7 bases; junction bases outside the gene matches: 6. Germline V CDR1 and CDR2: SGHRS, YFSETQ.

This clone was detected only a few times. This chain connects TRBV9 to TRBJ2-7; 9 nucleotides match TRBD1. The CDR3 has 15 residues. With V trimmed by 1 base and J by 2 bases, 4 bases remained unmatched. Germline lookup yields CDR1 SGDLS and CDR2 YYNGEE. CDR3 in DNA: TGTGCCAGCAGCGTATCGGGACAGGGCGCCTACGAGCAGTACTTC. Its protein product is CASSVSGQGAYEQYF.

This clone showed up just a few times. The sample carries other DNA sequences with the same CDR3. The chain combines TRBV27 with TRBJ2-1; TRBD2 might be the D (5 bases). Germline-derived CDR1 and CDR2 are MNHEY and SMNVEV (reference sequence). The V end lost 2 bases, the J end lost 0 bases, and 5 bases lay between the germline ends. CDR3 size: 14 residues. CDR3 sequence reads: CASSLRGSYNEQFF. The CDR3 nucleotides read TGTGCCAGCAGTTTACGGGGCTCCTACAATGAGCAGTTCTTC.

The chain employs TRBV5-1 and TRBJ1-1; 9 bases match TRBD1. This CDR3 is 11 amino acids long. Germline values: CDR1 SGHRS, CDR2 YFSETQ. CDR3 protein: CRRDRDTEAFF. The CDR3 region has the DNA TGCCGCCGGGACAGGGACACTGAAGCTTTCTTT.

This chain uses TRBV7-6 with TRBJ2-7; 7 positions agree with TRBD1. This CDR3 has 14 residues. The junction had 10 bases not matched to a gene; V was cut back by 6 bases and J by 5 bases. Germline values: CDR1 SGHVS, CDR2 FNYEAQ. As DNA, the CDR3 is TGTGCCAGCAGTCCCTCGACAGGGTACAACGAGCAGTACTTC. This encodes CASSPSTGYNEQYF.